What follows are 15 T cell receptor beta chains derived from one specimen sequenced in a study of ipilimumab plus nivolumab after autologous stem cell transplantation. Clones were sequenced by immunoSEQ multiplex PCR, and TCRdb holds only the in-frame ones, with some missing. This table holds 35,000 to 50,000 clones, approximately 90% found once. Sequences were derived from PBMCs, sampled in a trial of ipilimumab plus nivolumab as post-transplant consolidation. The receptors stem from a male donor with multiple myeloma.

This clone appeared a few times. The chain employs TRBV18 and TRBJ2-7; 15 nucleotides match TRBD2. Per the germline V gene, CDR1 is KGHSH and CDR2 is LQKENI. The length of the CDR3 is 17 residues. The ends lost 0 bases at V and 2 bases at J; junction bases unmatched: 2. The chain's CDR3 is CASSPPGLAGGPYEQYF. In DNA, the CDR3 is TGTGCCAGCTCACCACCGGGACTAGCGGGAGGCCCCTACGAGCAGTACTTC.

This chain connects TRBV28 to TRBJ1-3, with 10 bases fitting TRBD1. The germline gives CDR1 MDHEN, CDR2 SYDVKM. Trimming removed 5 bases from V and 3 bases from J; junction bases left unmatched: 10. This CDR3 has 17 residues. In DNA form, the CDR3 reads TGTGCCAGCAGTGCGTCGGGACAGGGGACAGGTGGAAACACCATATATTTT. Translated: CASSASGQGTGGNTIYF.

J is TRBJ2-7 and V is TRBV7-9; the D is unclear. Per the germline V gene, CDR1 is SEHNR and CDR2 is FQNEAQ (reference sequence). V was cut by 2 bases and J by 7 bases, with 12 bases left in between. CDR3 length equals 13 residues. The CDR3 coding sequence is TGTGCCAGCAGCTTAAGTCTGGCTAGGGAGCAGTACTTC. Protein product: CASSLSLAREQYF.

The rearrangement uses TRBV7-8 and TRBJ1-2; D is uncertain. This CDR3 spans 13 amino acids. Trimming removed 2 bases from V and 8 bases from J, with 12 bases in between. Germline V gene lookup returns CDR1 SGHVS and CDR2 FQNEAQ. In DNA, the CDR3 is TGTGCCAGCAGCTTATACCCCGCGGGGGGCTACACCTTC. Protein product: CASSLYPAGGYTF.

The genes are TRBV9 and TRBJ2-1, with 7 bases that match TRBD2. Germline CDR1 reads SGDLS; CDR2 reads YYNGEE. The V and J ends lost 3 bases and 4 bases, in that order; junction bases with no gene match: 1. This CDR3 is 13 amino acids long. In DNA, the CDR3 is TGTGCCAGCAGCGGGACTAGGTACAATGAGCAGTTCTTC. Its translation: CASSGTRYNEQFF.

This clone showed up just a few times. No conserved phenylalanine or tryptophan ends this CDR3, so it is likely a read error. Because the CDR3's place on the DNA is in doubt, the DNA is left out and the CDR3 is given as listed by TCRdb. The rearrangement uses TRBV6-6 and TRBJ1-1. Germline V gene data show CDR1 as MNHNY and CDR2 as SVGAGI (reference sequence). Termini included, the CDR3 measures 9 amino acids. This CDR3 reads CASSATWNG.

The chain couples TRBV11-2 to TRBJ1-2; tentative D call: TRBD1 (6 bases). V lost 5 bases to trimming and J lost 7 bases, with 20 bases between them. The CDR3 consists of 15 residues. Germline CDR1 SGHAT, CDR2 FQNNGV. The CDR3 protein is CASSQRGARAAGYTF. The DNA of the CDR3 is TGTGCCAGCAGCCAGAGGGGGGCCAGGGCGGCTGGCTACACCTTC.

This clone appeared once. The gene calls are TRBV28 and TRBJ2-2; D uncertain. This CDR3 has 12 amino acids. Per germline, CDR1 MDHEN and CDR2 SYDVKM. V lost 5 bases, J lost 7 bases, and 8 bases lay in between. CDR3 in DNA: TGTGCCAGCAGTAGGGCAGTCGGGGAGCTGTTTTTT. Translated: CASSRAVGELFF.

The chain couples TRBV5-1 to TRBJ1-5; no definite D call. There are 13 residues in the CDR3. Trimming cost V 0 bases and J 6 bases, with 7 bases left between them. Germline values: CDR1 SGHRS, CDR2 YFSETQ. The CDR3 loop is CASSLGSGQPQHF. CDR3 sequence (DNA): TGCGCCAGCAGCTTGGGAAGCGGTCAGCCCCAGCATTTT.

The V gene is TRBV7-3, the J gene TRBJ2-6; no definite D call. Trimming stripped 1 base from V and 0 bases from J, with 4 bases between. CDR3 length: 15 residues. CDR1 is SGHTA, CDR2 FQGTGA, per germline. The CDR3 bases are TGTGCCAGCAGCTTAATCGGCTCTGGGGCCAACGTCCTGACTTTC. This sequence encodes CASSLIGSGANVLTF.

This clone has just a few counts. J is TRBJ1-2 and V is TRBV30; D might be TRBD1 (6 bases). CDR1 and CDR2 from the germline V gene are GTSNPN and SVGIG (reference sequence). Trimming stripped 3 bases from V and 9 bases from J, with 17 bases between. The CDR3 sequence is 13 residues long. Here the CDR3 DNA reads TGTGCCTGGAGCCGGGGGGCCACTCCCAGCTACACCTTC. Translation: CAWSRGATPSYTF.

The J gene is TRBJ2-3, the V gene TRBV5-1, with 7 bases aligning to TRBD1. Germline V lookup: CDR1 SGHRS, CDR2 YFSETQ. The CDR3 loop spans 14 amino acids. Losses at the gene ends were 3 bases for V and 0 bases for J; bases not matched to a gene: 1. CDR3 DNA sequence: TGCGCCAGCAGCTGGACAGGAAGCACAGATACGCAGTATTTT. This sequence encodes CASSWTGSTDTQYF.

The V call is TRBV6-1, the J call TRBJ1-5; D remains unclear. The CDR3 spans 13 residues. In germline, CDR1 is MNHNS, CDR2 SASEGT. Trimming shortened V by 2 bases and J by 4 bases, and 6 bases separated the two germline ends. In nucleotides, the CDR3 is TGTGCCAGCAGTGAAAGGGCGAATCAGCCCCAGCATTTT. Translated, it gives CASSERANQPQHF.

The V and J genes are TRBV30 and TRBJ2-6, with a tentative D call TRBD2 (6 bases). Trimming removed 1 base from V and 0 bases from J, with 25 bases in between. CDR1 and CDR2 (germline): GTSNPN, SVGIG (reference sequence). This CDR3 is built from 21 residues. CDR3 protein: CAWSGSRSFGTPSSGANVLTF. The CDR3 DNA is TGTGCCTGGAGTGGGTCAAGATCATTCGGGACTCCCAGCTCTGGGGCCAACGTCCTGACTTTC.

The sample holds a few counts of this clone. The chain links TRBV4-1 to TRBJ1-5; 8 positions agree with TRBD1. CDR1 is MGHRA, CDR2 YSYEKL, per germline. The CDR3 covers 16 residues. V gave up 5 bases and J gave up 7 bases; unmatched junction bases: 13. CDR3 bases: TGCGCCAGCAGCAGAACTGGACAGGGAGGGGACCAGCCCCAGCATTTT. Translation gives CASSRTGQGGDQPQHF.